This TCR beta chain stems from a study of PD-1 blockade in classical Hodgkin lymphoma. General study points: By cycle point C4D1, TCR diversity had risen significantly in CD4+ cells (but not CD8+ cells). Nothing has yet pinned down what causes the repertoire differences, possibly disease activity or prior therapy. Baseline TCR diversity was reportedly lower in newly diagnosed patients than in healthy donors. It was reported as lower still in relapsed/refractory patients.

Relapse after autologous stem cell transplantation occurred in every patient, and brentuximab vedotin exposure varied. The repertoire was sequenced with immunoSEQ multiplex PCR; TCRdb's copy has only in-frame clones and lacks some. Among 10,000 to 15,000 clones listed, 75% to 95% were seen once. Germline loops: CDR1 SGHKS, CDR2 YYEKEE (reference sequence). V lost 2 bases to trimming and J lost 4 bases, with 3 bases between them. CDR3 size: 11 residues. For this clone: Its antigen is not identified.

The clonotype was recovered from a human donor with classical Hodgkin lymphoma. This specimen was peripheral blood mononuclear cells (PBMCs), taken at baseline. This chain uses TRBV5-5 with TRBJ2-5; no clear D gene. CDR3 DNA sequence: TGTGCCAGCAGCTTCAGAGAGACCCAGTACTTC. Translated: CASSFRETQYF.